This TCR beta chain was documented in a study of shared clonotypes between healthy human individuals. The table came from immunoSEQ multiplex PCR; TCRdb's copy has only in-frame clones and leaves some out. Counted here are some 2,100,000 clones, 90% to 97% occurring once; the ten biggest clones make up roughly 0.13%. Donors comprised healthy HIV-negative adults lacking recent acute infections or vaccinations. Remarks on this clone: Its target is unknown. The sample carries other DNA sequences with the same CDR3.

Germline V gives CDR1 MNHEY, CDR2 SVGAGI. Trimming took 6 bases from V and 4 from J, leaving 10 bases between them. This CDR3 spans 13 amino acids. The study's findings and limits: Naive subsets, compared against memory subsets, generally had larger estimated richness values. The four-donor shared clonotypes exceeded non-shared clonotypes in generation probability, with non-shared ones scoring lower.

The gene calls are TRBV6-5 and TRBJ1-5; D is unresolved. The origin of this receptor is a man aged 18-30 years in good health. Sequencing was carried out using naive CD4+ T cells sorted from blood. The subset: CD45RA+ positively selected. This CDR3 reads CASRGGSNQPQHF. CDR3 nucleotides: TGTGCCAGCAGAGGAGGGAGTAATCAGCCCCAGCATTTT.